The 24 T cell receptor beta chains below come from one sample, sequenced in a study of CD8 T cells in ankylosing spondylitis. Antigen specificity for these receptors is unknown. Each CDR3 protein is one row after TCRdb ran MiXCR on the 5' RACE reads. The table has 100,000 or so distinct CDR3 sequences, about 8.3% seen once. Findings of the study overall: For ankylosing spondylitis blood, a TCR beta motif of seven to nine highly homologous variants appeared characteristic.

Material for sequencing was blood, either unsorted or a sorted T cell fraction (not recorded which). The receptors shown here come from a male donor with ankylosing spondylitis.

This clonotype was detected ten times or more. The CDR3 sequence: CASSLYDSPYEQYF. The CDR3 DNA reads TGTGCCAGCAGTCTCTATGACAGCCCCTACGAGCAGTACTTC. The rearrangement joins TRBV12-3 or TRBV12-4 to TRBJ2-7; D may be TRBD1 (5 bases). V shed 5 bases and J shed 2 bases, with 13 bases lying between them. This CDR3 has 14 amino acids.

The chain is built from TRBV7-7 and TRBJ2-1; 14 positions match TRBD2. The CDR3 runs 16 residues. From germline, CDR1 is SSHAT and CDR2 FNYEAQ (reference sequence). V lost 4 bases to trimming and J lost 7 bases; unmatched junction nucleotides: 6. This CDR3 reads CASSSRLAGGRNEQFF. The CDR3 nucleotides read TGTGCCAGCAGCTCCCGACTAGCGGGAGGGCGGAATGAGCAGTTCTTC. Filled out from reference TRBV7-7 and TRBJ2-1, the complete variable domain reads GAGVSQSPRYKVTKRGQDVTLRCDPISSHATLYWYQQALGQGPEFLTYFNYEAQPDKSGLPSDRFSAERPEGSISTLTIQRTEQRDSAMYRCASSSRLAGGRNEQFFGPGTRLTVL.

Many counts were recorded for this clonotype. V gene TRBV27 combines with J gene TRBJ2-5; 12 bases fit TRBD2. Per the germline V gene, CDR1 is MNHEY and CDR2 is SMNVEV (reference sequence). The CDR3 has 15 amino acids. J was trimmed by 5 bases and V by 2 bases; bases with no gene match: 3. CDR3 coding DNA: TGTGCCAGCAGTTTACTAGCGGGAGGGGGTGAGACCCAGTACTTC. As protein: CASSLLAGGGETQYF.

This clonotype was recorded a few times. This chain links TRBV6-6 with TRBJ2-7; TRBD2 agrees at 7 bases. From germline, CDR1 is MNHNY and CDR2 SVGAGI (reference sequence). The CDR3 extends over 13 amino acids. With V trimmed by 10 bases and J by 3 bases, 9 bases remained unmatched. The CDR3 reads CATLGGGGYEQYF. DNA for the CDR3: TGTGCCACCCTAGGCGGCGGGGGCTACGAGCAGTACTTC.

This clonotype was seen at least ten times. V gene TRBV6-1 combines with J gene TRBJ1-4; the match to TRBD1 covers 10 bases. Germline CDR1 and CDR2: MNHNS and SASEGT. The CDR3 extends over 14 amino acids. J was trimmed by 5 bases and V by 7 bases; bases with no gene match: 4. CDR3 sequence: CASTRDRGNEKLFF. CDR3 sequence (DNA): TGTGCCAGCACCCGGGACAGGGGAAATGAAAAACTGTTTTTT.

This clonotype was detected ten times or more. J is TRBJ1-1 and V is TRBV7-8; D ambiguous. V was shortened by 0 bases and J by 1 base, with 6 bases between the two germline ends. The CDR3 contains 14 residues. Germline V gene sequence: CDR1 SGHVS, CDR2 FQNEAQ. The CDR3 sequence: CASSLAPQNTEAFF. For the CDR3, the DNA is TGTGCCAGCAGCTTAGCGCCACAGAACACTGAAGCTTTCTTT. The full variable domain, completed using reference TRBV7-8 and TRBJ1-1, is GAGVSQSPRYKVAKRGQDVALRCDPISGHVSLFWYQQALGQGPEFLTYFQNEAQLDKSGLPSDRFFAERPEGSVSTLKIQRTQQEDSAVYLCASSLAPQNTEAFFGQGTRLTVV.

This clonotype was observed a few times. The V gene is TRBV4-1, the J gene TRBJ1-1; no firm D call. Per germline, CDR1 MGHRA and CDR2 YSYEKL. V was clipped by 0 bases and J by 6 bases, with 8 bases between them. This CDR3 has 13 amino acids. CDR3 region: CASSQDPEAEAFF. The CDR3 bases are TGCGCCAGCAGCCAAGATCCAGAGGCTGAAGCTTTCTTT.

This clonotype was counted ten times or more. This chain connects TRBV15 to TRBJ1-5; D uncertain. This CDR3 is built from 15 residues. CDR1 and CDR2 (germline): LNHNV, YYDKDF (reference sequence). V was pared by 0 bases and J by 12 bases, with 18 bases between. Written as DNA, the CDR3 is TGTGCCACCAGCAGAGATCTGGATGTCCGGACTGTCCAGCATTTT. Translated: CATSRDLDVRTVQHF.

This clonotype has just a few counts. The gene calls are TRBV12-3 or TRBV12-4 and TRBJ1-1; maybe TRBD1 (6 bases). The CDR3 totals 14 residues. Between the trimmed V and J ends, which lost 1 base and 4 bases, there was a span of 10 bases. CDR3 sequence: CASSLVGRGTEAFF. The CDR3 DNA sequence: TGTGCCAGCAGTTTAGTGGGCAGGGGCACTGAAGCTTTCTTT.

The table lists this clonotype with a few counts. V is TRBV7-9 and J is TRBJ2-1; D remains ambiguous. Germline CDR1 and CDR2: SEHNR and FQNEAQ (reference sequence). Deletions cut 1 base from V and 8 bases from J, with 6 bases between. CDR3 size: 12 residues. The CDR3: CASSLEGDEQFF. The CDR3 DNA reads TGTGCCAGCAGCTTAGAAGGAGATGAGCAGTTCTTC.

The rearrangement uses TRBV19 and TRBJ1-1; D gene unclear. The germline gives CDR1 LNHDA, CDR2 SQIVND (reference sequence). Trimming left V 5 bases short and J 0 bases short, with 16 bases between. This CDR3 has 16 residues. The CDR3 loop is CASSFGEVSMNTEAFF. The CDR3 bases are TGTGCCAGTAGTTTCGGGGAGGTCTCTATGAACACTGAAGCTTTCTTT.

The CDR3 nucleotides read TGTGCCAGCACCCGGGGGCCCGAGCAGTTCTTC. Protein: CASTRGPEQFF. The rearrangement uses TRBV6-2 or TRBV6-3 and TRBJ2-1, with D possibly called TRBD1 or TRBD2 (6 bases each). CDR1 is MNHEY, CDR2 SVGEGT, per germline. The V and J ends lost 7 bases and 10 bases respectively, with 11 bases between them. This CDR3 contains 11 residues.

This clonotype has more than one count but fewer than ten. Written as DNA, the CDR3 is TGCAGTGCAGGGGGGGCGGGTGGCTACACCTTC. It yields the protein CSAGGAGGYTF. The gene calls are TRBV20-1 and TRBJ1-2; weak D call: TRBD1 (6 bases). V lost 6 bases and J lost 7, with 12 bases in between. The CDR3 contains 11 residues. From germline, CDR1 is DFQATT and CDR2 SNEGSKA (reference sequence).

This clonotype was picked up many times. This chain uses TRBV24-1 with TRBJ2-2, with D possibly TRBD2 on 5 matching bases. The CDR3 length is 15 residues. V dropped 4 bases and J dropped 5 bases, with 13 bases sitting between them. Germline assignment: CDR1 KGHDR and CDR2 SFDVKD. CDR3 coding DNA: TGTGCCACCAGTGACCCACCTCGAGGGACCGGGGAGCTGTTTTTT. Its translation is CATSDPPRGTGELFF.

With regard to this clonotype: Given a much more abundant clone one base away, this may be a read error. V is TRBV27 and J is TRBJ1-1; TRBD1 might be the D (6 bases). CDR3 size: 16 residues. The germline V gene encodes CDR1 MNHEY and CDR2 SMNVEV (reference sequence). Trimming shortened V by 7 bases and J by 4 bases, and 22 bases separated the two germline ends. The CDR3 nucleotides read TGTGCCAGCAAACAGGGAGAAGCCTTCATGAGCACTGAAGCTTTCTTT. It translates to CASKQGEAFMSTEAFF.

This clonotype came up many times. The chain employs TRBV14 and TRBJ2-1; 11 bases line up with TRBD2. J lost 6 bases, V lost 2 bases, and 9 bases had no gene match. Germline assignment: CDR1 SGHDN and CDR2 FVKESK. The CDR3 has 17 amino acids. In nucleotides, the CDR3 is TGTGCCAGCAGCCAATCTAGCGGGAGGACGCGAGGCAATGAGCAGTTCTTC. It specifies CASSQSSGRTRGNEQFF.

This clonotype was seen ten or more times. This sequence joins TRBV12-3 or TRBV12-4 and TRBJ2-1, with D perhaps TRBD1 or TRBD2 (5 bases each). Trimming cost V 0 bases and J 2 bases, with 14 bases left between them. This CDR3 spans 17 amino acids. This CDR3 is CASSLAPGTRAYNEQFF. CDR3 sequence (DNA): TGTGCCAGCAGTTTAGCCCCCGGGACCAGGGCCTACAATGAGCAGTTCTTC.

This clonotype was seen a few times. This chain uses TRBV5-1 with TRBJ1-4, with a weak D call TRBD1 (6 bases). The V gene lost 5 bases and the J gene lost 7 bases, with 15 bases spanning the gap. Germline values: CDR1 SGHRS, CDR2 YFSETQ. The length of the CDR3 is 14 residues. The CDR3 bases are TGCGCCAGCAGTCCCCCTGGGGGCGGTGAAAAACTGTTTTTT. It is translated as CASSPPGGGEKLFF.

V is TRBV19 and J is TRBJ2-7; D gene ambiguous. The CDR3 covers 14 residues. V was cut by 6 bases and J by 6 bases, with 18 bases left in between. Germline lookup yields CDR1 LNHDA and CDR2 SQIVND (reference sequence). The CDR3 spells CASRMGIGVGEQYV. The CDR3, as DNA: TGTGCCAGTAGGATGGGGATCGGTGTGGGCGAGCAGTACGTC.

V usage is TRBV3-1 and J usage is TRBJ2-2; D remains unclear. The CDR3 sequence is 14 residues long. Germline V gives CDR1 LGHDT, CDR2 YNNKEL (reference sequence). V lost 0 bases to trimming and J lost 5 bases, with 7 bases between them. The CDR3, as DNA: TGTGCCAGCAGCCAAGATTCGTGGACCGGGGAGCTGTTTTTT. It codes for CASSQDSWTGELFF. Based on the CDR3 plus reference TRBV3-1 and TRBJ2-2, the full variable domain is DTAVSQTPKYLVTQMGNDKSIKCEQNLGHDTMYWYKQDSKKFLKIMFSYNNKELIINETVPNRFSPKSPDKAHLNLHINSLELGDSAVYFCASSQDSWTGELFFGEGSRLTVL.

V and J are TRBV4-1 and TRBJ2-1; weak D call: TRBD2 (6 bases). The ends were cut back, 4 bases at V and 7 bases at J, with 20 bases in the middle. The germline gives CDR1 MGHRA, CDR2 YSYEKL. The CDR3 sequence is 16 residues long. The CDR3 sequence: CASSPLLAEEGNEQFF. CDR3 DNA: TGCGCCAGCAGCCCCCTTCTCGCGGAGGAGGGGAATGAGCAGTTCTTC.

This clonotype was detected a few times. This rearrangement joins TRBV11-2 to TRBJ1-6, with 10 bases lining up with TRBD1. Trimming at V came to 2 bases and at J to 5 bases, leaving 6 bases not matched to a gene. Per the germline V gene, CDR1 is SGHAT and CDR2 is FQNNGV. The CDR3 covers 17 residues. CDR3 amino acids: CASSLSPGTGDNSPLHF. Here the CDR3 DNA reads TGTGCCAGCAGCTTATCCCCCGGGACAGGGGATAATTCACCCCTCCACTTT.

The chain employs TRBV6-5 and TRBJ2-3, with 8 positions matching TRBD2. CDR1 is MNHEY, CDR2 SVGAGI, per germline. The J segment lost 6 bases and the V segment lost 2 bases, leaving 10 bases of the junction unmatched. The CDR3 runs 16 residues. The CDR3 loop reads CASSYDSGEFMDTQYF. The CDR3 DNA sequence: TGTGCCAGCAGTTACGATAGCGGGGAATTCATGGATACGCAGTATTTT.

This clonotype was detected ten times or more. This chain connects TRBV7-9 to TRBJ1-5; maybe TRBD1 (6 bases). Germline values: CDR1 SEHNR, CDR2 FQNEAQ (reference sequence). The CDR3 totals 13 residues. Trimming removed 8 bases from V and 7 bases from J, with 15 bases in between. The CDR3 DNA reads TGTGCCAGCGGAGACCTCAGGGGACAGCCCCAGCATTTT. It yields the protein CASGDLRGQPQHF.